This T cell receptor (beta chain) came from a study of blood T cell repertoires in COVID-19. From germline, CDR1 is SGHNT and CDR2 YYREEE (reference sequence). V was pared by 3 bases and J by 4 bases, with 7 bases of the junction left unmatched. This CDR3 spans 17 amino acids. Method: immunoSEQ multiplex PCR; TCRdb's copy keeps in-frame clones and lacks some. This sample has tens of thousands of clones, with 80% to 90% found just once. The clonotype comes from a man in his 70s with active or convalescent COVID-19. V usage is TRBV5-4 and J usage is TRBJ2-2, with 12 bases fitting TRBD1. The material sequenced was peripheral blood. CDR3 region: CASSSGTGGSFTGELFF. The CDR3 DNA follows: TGTGCCAGCAGCTCCGGGACAGGGGGCTCCTTCACCGGGGAGCTGTTTTTT.